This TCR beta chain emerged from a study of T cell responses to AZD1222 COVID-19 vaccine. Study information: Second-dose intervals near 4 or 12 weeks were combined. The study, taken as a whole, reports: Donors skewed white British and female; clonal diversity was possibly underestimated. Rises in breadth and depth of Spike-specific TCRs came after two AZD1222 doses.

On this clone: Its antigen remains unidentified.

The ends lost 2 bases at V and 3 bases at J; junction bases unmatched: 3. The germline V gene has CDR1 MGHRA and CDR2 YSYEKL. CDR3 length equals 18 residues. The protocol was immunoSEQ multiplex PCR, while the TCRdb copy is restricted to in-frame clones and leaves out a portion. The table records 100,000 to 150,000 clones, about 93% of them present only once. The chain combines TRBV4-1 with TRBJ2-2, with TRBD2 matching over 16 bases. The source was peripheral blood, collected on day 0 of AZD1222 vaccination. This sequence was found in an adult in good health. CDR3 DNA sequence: TGCGCCAGCAGCCAATATGGGACTAGCGGGGGGGACACCGGGGAGCTGTTTTTT. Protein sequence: CASSQYGTSGGDTGELFF.